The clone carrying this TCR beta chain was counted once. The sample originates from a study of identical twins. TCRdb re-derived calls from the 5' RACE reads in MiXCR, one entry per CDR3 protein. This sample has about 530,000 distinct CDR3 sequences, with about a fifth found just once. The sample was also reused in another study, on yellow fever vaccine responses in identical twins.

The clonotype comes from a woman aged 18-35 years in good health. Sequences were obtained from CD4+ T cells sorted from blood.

This chain's CDR3 is CATSREAPLSSGANVLTF. The CDR3 nucleotides are TGTGCCACCAGCAGAGAGGCCCCCTTAAGCTCTGGGGCCAACGTCCTGACTTTC. The V call is TRBV15, the J call TRBJ2-6; D is unresolved. The CDR3 runs 18 residues. Trimming removed 0 bases at V and 0 bases at J, with 12 bases between. The germline gives CDR1 LNHNV, CDR2 YYDKDF (reference sequence). Combining the CDR3 with reference TRBV15 and TRBJ2-6 gives the whole variable domain DAMVIQNPRYQVTQFGKPVTLSCSQTLNHNVMYWYQQKSSQAPKLLFHYYDKDFNNEADTPDNFQSRRPNTSFCFLDIRSPGLGDTAMYLCATSREAPLSSGANVLTFGAGSRLTVL.